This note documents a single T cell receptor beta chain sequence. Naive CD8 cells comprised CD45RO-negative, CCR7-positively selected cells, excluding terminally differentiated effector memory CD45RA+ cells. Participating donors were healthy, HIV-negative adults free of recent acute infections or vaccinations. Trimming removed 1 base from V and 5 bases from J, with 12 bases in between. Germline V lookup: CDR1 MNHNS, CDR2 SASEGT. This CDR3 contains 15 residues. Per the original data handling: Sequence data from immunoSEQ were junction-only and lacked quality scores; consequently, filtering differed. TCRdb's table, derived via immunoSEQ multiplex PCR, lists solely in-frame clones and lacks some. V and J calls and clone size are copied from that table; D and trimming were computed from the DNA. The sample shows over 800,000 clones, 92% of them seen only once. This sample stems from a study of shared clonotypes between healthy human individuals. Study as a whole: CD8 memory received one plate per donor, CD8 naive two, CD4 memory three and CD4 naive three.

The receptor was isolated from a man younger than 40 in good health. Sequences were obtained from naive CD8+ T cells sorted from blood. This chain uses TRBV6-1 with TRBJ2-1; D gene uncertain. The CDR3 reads CASSEDPNTNNEQFF. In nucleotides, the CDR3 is TGTGCCAGCAGTGAAGACCCAAACACCAACAATGAGCAGTTCTTC.